This T cell receptor beta chain was recovered during a study of shared clonotypes between healthy human individuals. This CDR3 contains 14 residues. Germline V lookup: CDR1 SQVTM, CDR2 ANQGSEA. The V gene lost 2 bases and the J gene lost 2 bases, with 12 bases spanning the gap. Terminally differentiated effector memory CD45RA+ cells were excluded from the naive CD8 cells, which were CD45RO-negative and positively selected for CCR7. This clone was seen once. It was across several immunoSEQ plates that each subset's genomic DNA was evenly split. TCRdb's table, derived via immunoSEQ multiplex PCR, lists solely in-frame clones and lacks some. Seen here are approximately 720,000 clones, around 92% observed once, and the top ten hold about 24%.

The sequenced sample was naive CD8+ T cells sorted from blood. The TCR comes from a man aged 25-45 years in good health. This chain links TRBV29-1 with TRBJ1-1, with D perhaps TRBD1 (6 bases). CDR3 nucleotides: TGCAGCGTTGAAACCCGGGGGGCAAACACTGAAGCTTTCTTT. Its protein product is CSVETRGANTEAFF.